The 3 T cell receptor beta chains in this list originate from one sample, sequenced in a study of glioma-infiltrating T cells (dated by TCRdb to the mid-2010s). The sequencer listed for this sample is Illumina MiSeq. TCR alpha and beta CDR3 regions were amplified with the iRepertoire nested amplicon-rescue multiplex PCR (arm-PCR) platform from RNA. TCRdb redid the processing of the public reads, applying fastp at Q25 and MiXCR, and retained in-frame beta chains. Each CDR3 protein gets just one entry, which takes the most common genes and DNA from the rows behind it. Present in this sample are approximately 88,000 distinct CDR3 sequences, less than 30% of which were seen just once. The ten largest clonotypes hold 5.5% to 7.5% of the sample. The sample comprised glioma tissue, nonneoplastic brain tissue, or PBMCs (not recorded which). These receptors came from a human donor with low-grade glioma or glioblastoma, undergoing nonglioma brain surgery, or in good health (not recorded which).

This clonotype was seen a few times. J is TRBJ1-5 and V is TRBV11-2; D is unresolved. Trimming took off 1 base at V and 2 bases at J, with 9 bases between the two ends. The CDR3 loop spans 15 amino acids. CDR1 is SGHAT and CDR2 is FQNNGV in the germline V gene. CDR3 coding DNA: TGTGCCAGCAGCTTAGGAGCCCGGGGCAATCAGCCCCAGCATTTT. Translating it yields CASSLGARGNQPQHF.

This clonotype has a count of ten or more. The chain links TRBV27 to TRBJ1-1; D call uncertain. Germline V CDR1 and CDR2: MNHEY, SMNVEV (reference sequence). The CDR3 totals 17 residues. With 2 bases removed from V and 5 bases from J, the gap between germline ends came to 21 bases. For the CDR3, the DNA is TGTGCCAGCAGTTTAGTGAAGGGAGATGGGGATATGACTGAAGCTTTCTTT. Amino acid sequence: CASSLVKGDGDMTEAFF.

This clonotype was detected many times. V is TRBV18 and J is TRBJ2-1, with a tentative D call TRBD2 (6 bases). CDR3 length: 15 residues. Deletions cut 6 bases from V and 6 bases from J, with 18 bases between. Germline values: CDR1 KGHSH, CDR2 LQKENI. The chain's CDR3 is CASSPLTRTRNEQFF. DNA for the CDR3: TGTGCCAGCTCTCCTTTGACTAGGACACGCAATGAGCAGTTCTTC.